This T cell receptor (beta chain) was captured in a study of OX40 agonist ivuxolimab in advanced cancers. Assay used: immunoSEQ multiplex PCR; TCRdb lists only in-frame clones, some missing. The sample includes around 14,000 clones, about 77% of them seen just once. The trim removed 0 bases at V and 2 bases at J, leaving 8 bases unmatched. CDR3 length: 19 amino acids. From germline, CDR1 is MRHNA and CDR2 SNTAGT. The TCR was taken from an adult with an advanced solid tumor such as melanoma, head and neck, liver or kidney cancer. The material sequenced was CD4+ or CD8+ T cells sorted from blood, taken in a trial of the OX40 agonist ivuxolimab. V gene TRBV6-4 combines with J gene TRBJ1-3, with 12 positions matching TRBD1. CDR3 sequence (DNA): TGTGCCAGCAGTGACTCTGGGGACAGGGGGCCAACAACTGGAAACACCATATATTTT. It encodes CASSDSGDRGPTTGNTIYF.